This T cell receptor (beta chain) is from a study of blood T cell repertoires in COVID-19. Original processing methods: Scientists estimated how many nucleated cells there were by amplifying reference gene primers. TCRdb's table, derived via immunoSEQ multiplex PCR, lists solely in-frame clones and lacks some. That table is the source of V, J and clone size, and D and trimming were worked out from the DNA. The data contain some 270,000 clones, around 90% of them singletons. Trimming took 4 bases from V and 8 from J; bases not matched to a gene: 4. The CDR3 sequence is 12 residues long. Germline CDR1 and CDR2: KGHSH and LQKENI.

The clonotype comes from a man over 45 with acute or convalescent COVID-19. The sequenced material came from peripheral blood. The rearrangement uses TRBV18 and TRBJ1-1; 7 bases agree with TRBD1. CDR3 coding DNA: TGTGCCAGCTCACGCCCAGGGGGAGAAGCTTTCTTT. Protein: CASSRPGGEAFF.